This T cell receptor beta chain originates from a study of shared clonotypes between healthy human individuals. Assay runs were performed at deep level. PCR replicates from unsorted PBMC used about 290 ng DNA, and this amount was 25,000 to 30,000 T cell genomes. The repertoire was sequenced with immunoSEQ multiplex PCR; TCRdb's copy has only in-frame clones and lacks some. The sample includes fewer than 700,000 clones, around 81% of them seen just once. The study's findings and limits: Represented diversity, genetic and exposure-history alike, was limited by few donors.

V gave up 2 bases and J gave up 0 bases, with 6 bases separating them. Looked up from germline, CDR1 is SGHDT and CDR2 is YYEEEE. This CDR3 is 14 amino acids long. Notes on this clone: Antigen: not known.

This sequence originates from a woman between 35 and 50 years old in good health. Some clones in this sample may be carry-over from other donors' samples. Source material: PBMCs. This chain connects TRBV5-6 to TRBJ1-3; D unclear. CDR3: CASSFVSSGNTIYF. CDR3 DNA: TGTGCCAGCAGCTTCGTGTCCTCTGGAAACACCATATATTTT.